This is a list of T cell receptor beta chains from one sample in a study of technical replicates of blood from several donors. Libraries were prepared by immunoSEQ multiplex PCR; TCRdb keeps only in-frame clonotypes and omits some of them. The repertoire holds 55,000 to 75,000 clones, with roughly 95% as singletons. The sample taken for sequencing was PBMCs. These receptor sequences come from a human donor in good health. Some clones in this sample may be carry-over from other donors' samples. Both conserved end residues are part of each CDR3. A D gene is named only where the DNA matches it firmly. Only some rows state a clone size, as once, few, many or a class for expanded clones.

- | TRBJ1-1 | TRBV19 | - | CASRGLARSGTEAFF | TGTGCCAGTAGAGGTCTCGCTCGATCGGGCACTGAAGCTTTCTTT
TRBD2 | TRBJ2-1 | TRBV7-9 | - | CARGGSSYNEQFF | TGTGCCAGGGGCGGGAGCTCCTACAATGAGCAGTTCTTC
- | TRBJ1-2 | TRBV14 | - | CASSPRGTLNYGYTF | TGTGCCAGCAGCCCAAGGGGCACCTTAAACTATGGCTACACCTTC
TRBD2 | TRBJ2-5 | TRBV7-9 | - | CASSAKTSGRQETQYF | TGTGCCAGCAGCGCCAAGACTAGCGGGAGACAAGAGACCCAGTACTTC
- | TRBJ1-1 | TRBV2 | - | CASSDGRGAEAFF | TGTGCCAGCAGTGACGGCAGGGGCGCTGAAGCTTTCTTT
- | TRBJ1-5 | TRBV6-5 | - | CASSYSRVQPQHF | TGTGCCAGCAGTTACTCCAGGGTTCAGCCCCAGCATTTT
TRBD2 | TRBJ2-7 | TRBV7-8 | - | CASSLVGLAGRAYEQYF | TGTGCCAGCAGCTTAGTGGGACTAGCGGGACGCGCCTACGAGCAGTACTTC
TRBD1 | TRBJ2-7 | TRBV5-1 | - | CASRGTGTSMVQYF | TGCGCCAGCCGCGGGACAGGGACGTCAATGGTGCAGTACTTC
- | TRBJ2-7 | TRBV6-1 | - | CASMRDSYEQYF | TGTGCCAGCATGCGCGATTCCTACGAGCAGTACTTC
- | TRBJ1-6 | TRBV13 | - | CASSLAQGWTPLHF | TGTGCCAGCAGCTTAGCCCAGGGATGGACACCCCTCCACTTT
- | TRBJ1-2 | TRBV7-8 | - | CASSLEVQYGEGYTF | TGTGCCAGCAGCTTAGAGGTCCAATACGGGGAAGGCTACACCTTC
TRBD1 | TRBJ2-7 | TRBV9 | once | CASSARTGEQYF | TGTGCCAGCAGCGCGCGGACAGGCGAGCAGTACTTC
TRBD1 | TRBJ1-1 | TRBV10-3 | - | CAIRGQENTEAFF | TGTGCCATCCGTGGACAGGAGAACACTGAAGCTTTCTTT
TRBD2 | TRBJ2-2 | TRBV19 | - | CASSGGTNAPGELFF | TGTGCCAGTAGCGGGGGGACGAACGCTCCCGGGGAGCTGTTTTTT
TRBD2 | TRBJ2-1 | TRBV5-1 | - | CASSSSGLLNEQFF | TGCGCCAGCAGCTCCTCGGGACTACTCAATGAGCAGTTCTTC
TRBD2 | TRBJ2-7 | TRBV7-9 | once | CASLLWISGTTYEQYF | TGTGCCAGCCTTCTTTGGATTAGCGGGACCACCTACGAGCAGTACTTC
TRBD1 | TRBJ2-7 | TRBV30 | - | CAWRLQGGPYEQYF | TGTGCCTGGAGACTACAGGGGGGACCCTACGAGCAGTACTTC
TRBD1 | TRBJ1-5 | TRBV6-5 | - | CASSQQGGNQPQHF | TGTGCCAGCAGCCAACAGGGGGGGAATCAGCCCCAGCATTTT
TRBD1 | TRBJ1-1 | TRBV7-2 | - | CASSSRDRGLGTEAFF | TGTGCCAGCAGCTCCCGGGACAGGGGGCTGGGCACTGAAGCTTTCTTT
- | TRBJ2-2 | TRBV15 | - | CATSRDRVQSTGELFF | TGTGCCACCAGCAGAGATAGAGTACAGAGCACCGGGGAGCTGTTTTTT
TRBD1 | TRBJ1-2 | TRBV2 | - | CASSGDRGGYGYTF | TGTGCCAGCAGTGGGGACAGGGGTGGGTATGGCTACACCTTC
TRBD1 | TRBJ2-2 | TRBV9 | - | CASSGGQGITGELFF | TGTGCCAGCAGCGGGGGACAGGGGATTACCGGGGAGCTGTTTTTT
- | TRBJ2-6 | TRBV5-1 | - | CASSRGGDRANVLTF | TGCGCCAGCAGCCGAGGGGGGGATAGGGCCAACGTCCTGACTTTC
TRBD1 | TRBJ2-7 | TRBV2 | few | CASSEDRVHEQYF | TGTGCCAGCAGCGAGGACAGGGTTCACGAGCAGTACTTC
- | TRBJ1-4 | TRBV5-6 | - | CASSAVAKGNANEKLFF | TGTGCCAGCAGCGCTGTTGCCAAGGGGAATGCTAATGAAAAACTGTTTTTT
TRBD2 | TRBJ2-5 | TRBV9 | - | CASSVEVSGGAETQYF | TGTGCCAGCAGCGTAGAAGTTAGCGGGGGTGCAGAGACCCAGTACTTC
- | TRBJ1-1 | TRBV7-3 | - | CASSLNRAGAGTEAFF | TGTGCCAGCAGCTTAAATAGGGCAGGGGCCGGAACTGAAGCTTTCTTT
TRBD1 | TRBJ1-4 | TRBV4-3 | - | CASSQGGTGNEKLFF | TGCGCCAGCAGCCAAGGTGGGACAGGGAATGAAAAACTGTTTTTT
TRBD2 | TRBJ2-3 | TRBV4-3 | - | CASKPSGEVDTQYF | TGCGCCAGTAAGCCGAGCGGGGAGGTGGATACGCAGTATTTT
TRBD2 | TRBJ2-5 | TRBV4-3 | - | CASSQDAREGETQYF | TGCGCCAGCAGCCAAGATGCGAGGGAGGGAGAGACCCAGTACTTC
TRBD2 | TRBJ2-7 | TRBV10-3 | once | CAISEKASGSNEQYF | TGTGCCATCAGTGAGAAGGCTAGCGGGAGCAACGAGCAGTACTTC
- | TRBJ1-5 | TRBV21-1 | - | CASSKQGRSNQPQHF | TGTGCCAGCAGCAAACAGGGTCGTAGCAATCAGCCCCAGCATTTT
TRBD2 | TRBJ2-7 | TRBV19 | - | CASSISGTSVWSYEQYF | TGTGCCAGTAGTATCTCCGGGACTAGCGTCTGGTCCTACGAGCAGTACTTC
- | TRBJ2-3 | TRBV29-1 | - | CSVEVLAADTQYF | TGCAGCGTTGAAGTACTAGCAGCAGATACGCAGTATTTT
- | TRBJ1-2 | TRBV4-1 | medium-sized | CASSWKGDTNYGYTF | TGCGCCAGCAGCTGGAAAGGGGATACTAACTATGGCTACACCTTC
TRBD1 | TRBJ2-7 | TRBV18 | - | CASSPWDRHYEQYF | TGTGCCAGCTCACCCTGGGACAGACACTACGAGCAGTACTTC
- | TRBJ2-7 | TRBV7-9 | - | CASSPPAPAYEQYF | TGTGCCAGCAGCCCCCCCGCGCCGGCCTACGAGCAGTACTTC
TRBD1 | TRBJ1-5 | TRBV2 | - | CASSEETGGGQPQHF | TGTGCCAGCAGTGAGGAGACAGGGGGGGGTCAGCCCCAGCATTTT
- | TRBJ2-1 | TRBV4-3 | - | CASSQDEGSGAVYNEQFF | TGCGCCAGCAGCCAAGATGAGGGGTCGGGAGCTGTCTACAATGAGCAGTTCTTC
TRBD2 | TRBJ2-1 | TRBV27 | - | CASSPYSGSSYNEQFF | TGTGCCAGCAGTCCCTATAGCGGGAGCTCCTACAATGAGCAGTTCTTC
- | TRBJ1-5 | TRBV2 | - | CASSEARGYQPQHF | TGTGCCAGCAGTGAAGCGCGGGGGTATCAGCCCCAGCATTTT
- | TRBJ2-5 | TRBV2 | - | CASSDIVGSQEEETQYF | TGTGCCAGCAGTGATATAGTCGGGTCGCAGGAGGAAGAGACCCAGTACTTC
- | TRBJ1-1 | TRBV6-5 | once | CASSSKQQGFTAFF | TGTGCCAGCAGTTCAAAACAACAGGGCTTTACAGCTTTCTTT
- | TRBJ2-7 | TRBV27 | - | CACQRRGGSPYEQYF | TGTGCCTGTCAACGGAGGGGCGGAAGCCCCTACGAGCAGTACTTC
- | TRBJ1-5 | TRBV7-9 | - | CASSLALDRYSNQPQHF | TGTGCCAGCAGCTTAGCCCTGGACAGATATAGCAATCAGCCCCAGCATTTT
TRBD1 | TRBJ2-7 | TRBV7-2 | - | CASSRGQGGLFSSYEQYF | TGTGCCAGCAGCCGCGGACAGGGGGGTCTCTTTTCTTCGTACGAGCAGTACTTC
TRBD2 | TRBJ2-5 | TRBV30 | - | CAWLTGLAGGTQYF | TGTGCCTGGCTTACGGGACTAGCGGGCGGGACCCAGTACTTC
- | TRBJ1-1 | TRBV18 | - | CASSQQELTEAFF | TGTGCCAGCTCACAACAGGAACTCACTGAAGCTTTCTTT
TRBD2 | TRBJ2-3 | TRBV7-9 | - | CASWALGGKGTDTQYF | TGTGCCAGCTGGGCGTTGGGGGGGAAGGGCACAGATACGCAGTATTTT
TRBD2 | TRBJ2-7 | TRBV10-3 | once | CAISNRGGAILYEQYF | TGTGCCATCAGTAACCGGGGGGGGGCAATCCTCTACGAGCAGTACTTC
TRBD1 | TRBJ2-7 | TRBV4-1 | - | CASSQETGVYEQYF | TGCGCCAGCAGCCAAGAGACAGGGGTCTACGAGCAGTACTTC
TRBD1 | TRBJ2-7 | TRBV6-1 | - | CATRQGNSYEQYF | TGTGCCACCAGACAGGGGAACTCCTACGAGCAGTACTTC
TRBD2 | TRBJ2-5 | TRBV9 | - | CASSVYSGGETQYF | TGTGCCAGCAGCGTATATAGCGGGGGGGAGACCCAGTACTTC
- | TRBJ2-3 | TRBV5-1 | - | CASSYSVGTDTQYF | TGCGCCAGCAGCTATAGCGTAGGTACAGATACGCAGTATTTT